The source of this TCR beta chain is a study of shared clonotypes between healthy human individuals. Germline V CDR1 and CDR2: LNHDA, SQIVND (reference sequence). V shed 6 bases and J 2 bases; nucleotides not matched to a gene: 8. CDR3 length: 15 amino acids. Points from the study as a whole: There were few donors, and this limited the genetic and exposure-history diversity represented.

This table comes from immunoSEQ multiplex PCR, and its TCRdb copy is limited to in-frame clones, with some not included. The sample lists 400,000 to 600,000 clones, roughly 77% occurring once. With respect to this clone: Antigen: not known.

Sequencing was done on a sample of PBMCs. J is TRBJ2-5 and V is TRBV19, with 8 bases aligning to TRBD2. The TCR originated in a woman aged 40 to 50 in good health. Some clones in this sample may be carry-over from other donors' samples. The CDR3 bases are TGTGCCAGTAGCCAGGAGCGGGGGAGACAAGAGACCCAGTACTTC. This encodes CASSQERGRQETQYF. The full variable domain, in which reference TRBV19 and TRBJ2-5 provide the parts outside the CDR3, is DGGITQSPKYLFRKEGQNVTLSCEQNLNHDAMYWYRQDPGQGLRLIYYSQIVNDFQKGDIAEGYSVSREKKESFPLTVTSAQKNPTAFYLCASSQERGRQETQYFGPGTRLLVL.